A single sample gave rise to the 13 T cell receptor beta chains below, sequenced in a study of cytomegalovirus exposure and HLA in healthy donors. Using immunoSEQ multiplex PCR, the repertoire was profiled, and TCRdb retains in-frame clones only, with some absent. Of 220,000 or so clones listed, approximately 80% are singletons. Sample: PBMCs. The receptors originated from a woman aged 25 to 39 in good health and CMV-seropositive.

This chain links TRBV29-1 with TRBJ2-1; D is perhaps TRBD2 (5 bases). V lost 3 bases, J lost 7 bases, and 13 bases lay in between. The germline CDR1 and CDR2 sequences are SQVTM and ANQGSEA. CDR3 length: 13 residues. DNA for the CDR3: TGCAGCGTTGATGCGGGCGTTGTTAATGAGCAGTTCTTC. Protein product: CSVDAGVVNEQFF.

The gene calls are TRBV19 and TRBJ2-1; D is possibly TRBD2 (6 bases). CDR1 LNHDA and CDR2 SQIVND come from the germline V gene (reference sequence). The CDR3 contains 15 residues. Trimming stripped 2 bases from V and 8 bases from J, with 16 bases between. This chain's CDR3 is CASSILAGQRDEQFF. CDR3 sequence (DNA): TGTGCCAGTAGTATACTCGCGGGGCAGCGCGATGAGCAGTTCTTC.

The chain couples TRBV7-8 to TRBJ2-1; D unclear. Germline V lookup: CDR1 SGHVS, CDR2 FQNEAQ. This CDR3 is built from 12 residues. Trimming took off 3 bases at V and 7 bases at J, with 7 bases between the two ends. CDR3 sequence (DNA): TGTGCCAGCAGCTTCTCTACGAATGAGCAGTTCTTC. Protein sequence: CASSFSTNEQFF.

Concerning this clone itself: In the same sample, other DNA sequences code for this CDR3. This chain joins TRBV6-1 and TRBJ1-1; D call uncertain. Between the trimmed V and J ends, which lost 6 bases and 1 base, there was a span of 6 bases. CDR3 length equals 12 residues. Per the germline V gene, CDR1 is MNHNS and CDR2 is SASEGT. The CDR3 DNA is TGTGCCAGCAGGCTACAGAACACTGAAGCTTTCTTT. As protein: CASRLQNTEAFF.

The rearrangement uses TRBV7-2 and TRBJ1-2; D is possibly TRBD1 (6 bases). CDR1 and CDR2 from the germline V gene are SGHTA and FQGNSA. The CDR3 has 14 amino acids. The ends were cut back, 6 bases at V and 3 bases at J, with 14 bases in the middle. The CDR3 region is CASRRGGSHYGYTF. The DNA for the CDR3 is TGTGCCAGCAGGCGCGGGGGCTCTCACTATGGCTACACCTTC. Full variable domain (rest looked up from reference TRBV7-2 and TRBJ1-2): GAGVSQSPSNKVTEKGKDVELRCDPISGHTALYWYRQSLGQGLEFLIYFQGNSAPDKSGLPSDRFSAERTGGSVSTLTIQRTQQEDSAVYLCASRRGGSHYGYTFGSGTRLTVV.

The rearrangement uses TRBV5-4 and TRBJ1-2; 8 bases agree with TRBD1. V was clipped by 1 base and J by 4 bases; unmatched bases: 3. Germline V gene lookup returns CDR1 SGHNT and CDR2 YYREEE (reference sequence). The CDR3 runs to 14 residues. The CDR3 sequence: CASSLKQGGYGYTF. Here the CDR3 DNA reads TGTGCCAGCAGCTTGAAACAGGGGGGCTATGGCTACACCTTC.

The rearrangement links TRBV4-1 to TRBJ2-1, with D perhaps matching TRBD2 (7 bases). This CDR3 contains 20 residues. V was shortened by 1 base and J by 3 bases, with 25 bases between the two germline ends. Germline lookup yields CDR1 MGHRA and CDR2 YSYEKL. The CDR3 nucleotides are TGCGCCAGCAGCCAAGCTCGTGAACTAGCGAAGGGGGTTGACTACAATGAGCAGTTCTTC. This translates into CASSQARELAKGVDYNEQFF.

The chain has TRBV27 and TRBJ2-4; perhaps TRBD1 as D (5 bases). Trimming pared 6 bases from V and 0 bases from J, leaving 24 bases between. CDR1 and CDR2 (germline): MNHEY, SMNVEV (reference sequence). The CDR3 contains 19 residues. The CDR3 nucleotides read TGTGCCAGCAGCCCACAGGTGCGAGTCCAACCTCTAGCCAAAAACATTCAGTACTTC. This gives the protein CASSPQVRVQPLAKNIQYF.

Turning to this clone: This same CDR3 is encoded by further DNA sequences in the sample. The chain links TRBV9 to TRBJ2-3; D is possibly TRBD1 (6 bases). The germline V gene encodes CDR1 SGDLS and CDR2 YYNGEE. Trimming took off 0 bases at V and 1 base at J, with 9 bases between the two ends. This CDR3 contains 15 residues. CDR3 in DNA: TGTGCCAGCAGCGTAGGAGGGGGACGCACAGATACGCAGTATTTT. Amino acids: CASSVGGGRTDTQYF.

This rearrangement joins TRBV6-5 to TRBJ1-2; D remains ambiguous. This CDR3 spans 12 amino acids. V was pared by 2 bases and J by 6 bases, with 7 bases between. The germline CDR1 and CDR2 sequences are MNHEY and SVGAGI. The CDR3 loop reads CASSYQGNGYTF. CDR3 DNA sequence: TGTGCCAGCAGTTACCAAGGGAATGGCTACACCTTC.

The chain joins TRBV29-1 to TRBJ1-1; TRBD1 agrees at 8 bases. With 6 bases clipped from V and 6 bases from J, the junction kept 3 bases outside the gene matches. Per the germline V gene, CDR1 is SQVTM and CDR2 is ANQGSEA. CDR3 length equals 11 residues. The CDR3, as DNA: TGCAGCGTGCAGGGGGCGGCTGAAGCTTTCTTT. It specifies CSVQGAAEAFF.

This chain links TRBV30 with TRBJ2-1; 8 nucleotides agree with TRBD2. From germline, CDR1 is GTSNPN and CDR2 SVGIG (reference sequence). The CDR3 covers 14 residues. The junction had 10 bases not matched to a gene; V was cut back by 5 bases and J by 7 bases. CDR3 sequence: CAWSAGDKGNEQFF. Written as DNA, the CDR3 is TGTGCCTGGTCAGCGGGAGACAAGGGAAATGAGCAGTTCTTC.

For this clone: Germline and junction disagree at one end, which may indicate a read error. The chain carries TRBV7-2 and TRBJ2-7; TRBD2 agrees at 10 bases. The CDR3 runs to 14 residues. Germline-derived CDR1 and CDR2 are SGHTA and FQGNSA. The CDR3 sequence is CASRLAGGIYEQYF. In nucleotides, the CDR3 is TGTGCCAGCAGATTAGCGGGAGGAATCTACGAGCAGTACTTC.